This note documents a single T cell receptor (beta chain) sequence. The clone's antigen remains unknown. Per-base qualities were not stored, and no clone one base away is much larger. The CDR3 runs 15 residues from the cysteine to the phenylalanine. Left in the record is the CDR3 DNA by itself, 45 bases read in frame from the first base. V is cut back by 5 bases and J by 4 bases, with 9 bases in the junction unmatched. CDR1 and CDR2 were assigned from the germline V gene as SGDLS and YYNGEE. This record belongs to a study of shared clonotypes between healthy human individuals (dated by TCRdb to the early 2020s). About the study as a whole: A couple of women and a few men aged 18 to 49 years were included in the cohort. For each donor, CD4 naive and CD4 memory were each run on three plates, CD8 naive on two plates, and CD8 memory on one plate. To estimate repertoire size and how much clonotype sharing occurs between individuals, the study deeply sequenced the blood TCR repertoires of five healthy adults. Libraries were prepared and TCR repertoires were sequenced by different laboratories using diverse techniques, in order to increase sequencing depth and limit assay-specific biases. Each donor's leukapheresis produced roughly between roughly 0.94 and 9.5 billion PBMCs. What the authors observed across the whole study: When a few donors were compared, the shared fraction of clonotypes was roughly 4.8% for naive CD4, approximately 3.5% for naive CD8, 2.3% for memory CD4, and 0.4% for memory CD8. Compared with non-shared clonotypes, clonotypes shared by all four sorted-subset donors had higher generation probabilities. Based on pairwise subsampling, the degree of clonotype sharing among donors was expected to be affected by sequencing depth. Because the study included only a small number of donors, the genetic and exposure-history diversity represented was limited. Only blood was sampled, and tissue TCR repertoires likely differ from those in blood. Estimated clonotype richness was generally larger for naive than for memory subsets. Incomplete sequencing was indicated by rarefaction of sorted-subset datasets, despite the large sequencing depth.

Using the deep immunoSEQ assay, TCR CDR3 regions were amplified from genomic DNA by multiplex PCR. Extracted genomic DNA from each cell subset was spread evenly across all wells of several immunoSEQ 96-well plates, with each plate serving as a replicate. For sorted subsets, 200 to 250 ng of genomic DNA, equivalent to roughly 33,000 T cell genomes, went into each replicate PCR. The purified libraries were quantified using a Qubit 3.0 fluorometer, sized with a Bioanalyzer 2100, and then quantified again using the KAPA Library Quantification kit. Every immunoSEQ 96-well plate was sequenced on a separate single-read 150-cycle Illumina NextSeq 550 flow cell. The paper's processing steps were these. The immunoSEQ output contained only junctional sequences without quality scores, so filtering could not match that applied to full-length reads. Sequences were annotated with PyIR, a Python wrapper for IgBLAST v1.9, and V/J genes and CDR3 were assigned using IMGT germline references. Reads were removed for weak V/J assignments (E-value above 1e-6), missing CDR3, stop codons, out-of-frame junctions, or ambiguous translated residues. V3J clonotypes were defined as sequences sharing the same inferred V gene, J gene, and CDR3 amino acid sequence. Percentage overlap between repertoires was computed as shared unique clonotypes divided by the size of the smaller repertoire. Three approaches were used to assess repertoire richness: RTK rarefaction, the Chao1 estimator, and Recon v2.1 estimates of unobserved clonotypes. OLGA was used to compute generation probabilities for all TCRbeta clonotypes that the gDNA method yielded from a few donors. Not all clones reach the TCRdb copy of this immuneACCESS table, which keeps in-frame sequences only. Checked studies attribute under half of the gap to unresolved V genes and leave the rest unexplained. That table is the source of V, J and clone size, and D and trimming were worked out from the DNA. The sample table holds around 1,100,000 clones, of which 60% to 85% were seen once. The biggest ten clones account for 0.89% of the sample.

The donors were healthy, HIV-negative adults with no recently reported acute infections or vaccinations. All donors were Caucasian adults living in Nashville, Tennessee, USA. CD4+ T cells were enriched by magnetic negative selection, after which naive cells were positively selected on CD45RA and the negative fraction was taken as the memory subset. After blood collection by leukapheresis, PBMCs were isolated using Ficoll-Histopaque density gradient centrifugation and then cryopreserved in the vapor phase of liquid nitrogen. Purity and quantity of every magnetically sorted T cell population were checked by analytical flow cytometry. Each sorted fraction had its genomic DNA isolated and then quantified by UV absorbance on a Nanodrop 2000c.

This sequence originates from a man aged 18 to 29 in good health. Some clones in this sample may be carry-over from other donors' samples. Material for sequencing was memory CD4+ T cells from PBMCs. Read against the paper, the sample's cell subset or site label means: CD45RA-negative fraction. The rearranged segments are TRBV9 and TRBJ1-3, with 7 middle bases fitting TRBD1. The sequenced DNA: TGTGCCAGCAGGCCCCAGACAGGGCGGGGAAACACCATATATTTT. Its protein reads: CASRPQTGRGNTIYF.